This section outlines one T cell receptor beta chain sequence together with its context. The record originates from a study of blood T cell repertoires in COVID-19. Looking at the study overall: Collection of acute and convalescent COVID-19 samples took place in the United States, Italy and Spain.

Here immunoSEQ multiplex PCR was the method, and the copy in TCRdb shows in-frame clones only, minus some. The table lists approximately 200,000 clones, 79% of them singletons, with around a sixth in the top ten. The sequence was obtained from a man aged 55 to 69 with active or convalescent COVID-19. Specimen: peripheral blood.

This CDR3 reads CATPIRLAGDLGTGELFF. The CDR3 DNA follows: TGTGCCACCCCGATAAGACTAGCGGGAGATTTGGGCACCGGGGAGCTGTTTTTT. The chain carries TRBV7-2 and TRBJ2-2; 12 bases align to TRBD2. This CDR3 has 18 residues. From germline, CDR1 is SGHTA and CDR2 FQGNSA. The V and J ends lost 10 bases and 4 bases, in that order; junction bases with no gene match: 16.